The T cell receptor (beta chain) under discussion was sequenced for a study of blood T cell repertoires in COVID-19. Using immunoSEQ multiplex PCR, the repertoire was profiled, and TCRdb retains in-frame clones only, with some absent. The sample contains fewer than 500,000 clones, 70% to 90% of which appear only once. This CDR3 comprises 17 residues. V was shortened by 1 base and J by 5 bases, with 17 bases between the two germline ends. Germline V gives CDR1 MNHEY, CDR2 SMNVEV (reference sequence). Input material: PBMCs or T cells enriched from blood (not recorded which). This TCR was recovered from a man aged 25 to 40 who had recovered from COVID-19. The chain carries TRBV27 and TRBJ1-4, with D possibly TRBD1 on 5 matching bases. The chain's CDR3 is CASSLLWTGVQNEKLFF. The DNA of the CDR3 is TGTGCCAGCAGTTTATTGTGGACGGGGGTCCAAAATGAAAAACTGTTTTTT.